This T cell receptor (beta chain) emerged from a study of T-cell reconstitution after alpha-beta-depleted transplantation in children. Unique molecular identifiers were used to barcode this TCRbeta library. In TCRdb, the PCR reads were re-called with MiXCR into one record per CDR3 protein. Found here are about 980,000 distinct CDR3 sequences, about 29% of them singletons; the top ten hold over 25%. Turning to this clonotype: Its antigen remains unknown.

This CDR3 contains 15 residues. Germline assignment: CDR1 SGHRS and CDR2 YFSETQ. V lost 2 bases, J lost 0 bases, and 11 bases lay in between. Study-wide points: As was reported, about two months after transplant, alpha-beta T cells came from several hundred expanded graft clones.

The sample was PBMCs, mostly from graft donor cells, taken 360 days after TCRalphabeta/CD19-depleted stem cell transplant. The chain employs TRBV5-1 and TRBJ1-2; a possible D gene is TRBD1 (6 bases). The receptor's source is a boy in the first two years of life who had a stem cell transplant for SCID, so the T cells may come from the graft donor. The CDR3 DNA follows: TGCGCCAGCAGCTTCGGACAGATCTCTAACTATGGCTACACCTTC. Translating gives CASSFGQISNYGYTF.